This T cell receptor (beta chain) is drawn from a study of cytomegalovirus exposure and HLA in healthy donors. CDR1 is SGHKS, CDR2 YYEKEE, per germline (reference sequence). With 0 bases removed from V and 5 bases from J, the gap between germline ends came to 15 bases. CDR3 length equals 15 residues. 60 Vbeta and 13 Jbeta primers were used in PCR. Profiled with immunoSEQ multiplex PCR; TCRdb holds only in-frame clones, not every one. Here the sample spans about 98,000 clones, around 80% being singletons. The chain links TRBV5-5 to TRBJ2-7; tentatively, D is TRBD2 (6 bases). This receptor was obtained from a man aged 35-49 years in good health and CMV-seronegative. The sequenced sample consisted of PBMCs. The CDR3 region has the DNA TGTGCCAGCAGCTTGGCTAGGCGGGAACTGGACGAGCAGTACTTC. As protein: CASSLARRELDEQYF. The full variable domain, its missing parts supplied by reference TRBV5-5 and TRBJ2-7, is DAGVTQSPTHLIKTRGQQVTLRCSPISGHKSVSWYQQVLGQGPQFIFQYYEKEERGRGNFPDRFSARQFPNYSSELNVNALLLGDSALYLCASSLARRELDEQYFGPGTRLTVT.